The rows below give T cell receptor beta chains drawn from one sample of a study of OX40 agonist ivuxolimab in advanced cancers. Produced via immunoSEQ multiplex PCR; TCRdb's table is partial and in-frame only. The sample has tens of thousands of clones, roughly 89% seen once. The sample was CD4+ or CD8+ T cells sorted from blood, taken in a trial of the OX40 agonist ivuxolimab. Receptor source: an adult with an advanced solid tumor such as melanoma, head and neck, liver or kidney cancer. The CDR3 runs from the conserved cysteine through the conserved F or W. D genes are given only for firm matches. Clone sizes are given selectively: once, few, many, or a class where the clone is expanded.

j_call v_call clone_size d_call cdr3_nt cdr3_aa
TRBJ2-7 TRBV6-6 - - TGTGCCAGCAGTTACTCGGCTAGCTACGAGCAGTACTTC CASSYSASYEQYF
TRBJ2-7 TRBV9 - - TGTGCCAGCAGCGTAGGAGGCTGGAGGGAGCAGTACTTC CASSVGGWREQYF
TRBJ1-1 TRBV6-5 - - TGTGCCAGCAGTCCCATTTCTTCGTTCTCGAGGGCTTTCTTT CASSPISSFSRAFF
TRBJ1-5 TRBV2 - - TGTGCCAGCAGCTCTTGGGGGCCGCAGCCCCAGCATTTT CASSSWGPQPQHF
TRBJ2-4 TRBV7-2 - - TGTGCCAGCAGCGTCCGACTAACCCTAGCCAAAAACATTCAGTACTTC CASSVRLTLAKNIQYF
TRBJ1-2 TRBV4-3 - - TGCGCCAGCAGCCAAGTTATCTTCCTAAGCGGTGATTCAAACGGCTATGGCTACACCTTC CASSQVIFLSGDSNGYGYTF
TRBJ2-3 TRBV9 - TRBD1 TGTGCCAGCAGCGACTCCGGGACAGGGTTACCAGATACGCAGTATTTT CASSDSGTGLPDTQYF
TRBJ1-4 TRBV2 - TRBD1 TGTGCCAGCACGGACAGGGATTGGACTAATGAAAAACTGTTTTTT CASTDRDWTNEKLFF
TRBJ2-7 TRBV13 - TRBD1 TGTGCCAGCAGCTTATCTTGGACAGGGACCTACGAGCAGTACTTC CASSLSWTGTYEQYF
TRBJ1-3 TRBV30 - TRBD1 TGTGCCTGGGGGACAGGGTCTGGAAACACCATATATTTT CAWGTGSGNTIYF
TRBJ1-2 TRBV4-1 - - TGCGCCAGCAGCCAAGACAGCTATGGCTACACCTTC CASSQDSYGYTF
TRBJ2-1 TRBV5-4 - TRBD1 TGTGCCAGCAGCCCGTCGGGACAGGGTTACAATGAGCAGTTCTTC CASSPSGQGYNEQFF
TRBJ1-1 TRBV7-3 few - TGTGCCAGCAGCTTAGAAGGGGTGGACACTGAAGCTTTCTTT CASSLEGVDTEAFF
TRBJ1-2 TRBV7-9 - - TGTGCCAGCAGCTTAGTTCTGCGGGCGTCATACTATGGCTACACCTTC CASSLVLRASYYGYTF
TRBJ2-1 TRBV27 - TRBD2 TGTGCCAGCAGTTTGAGGCTAGCGGGTGACCACAATGAGCAGTTCTTC CASSLRLAGDHNEQFF
TRBJ2-7 TRBV2 - - TGTGCCAGCGGCTTCTTACGGGACGGACTCTACGAGCAGTACTTC CASGFLRDGLYEQYF
TRBJ2-7 TRBV27 - - TGTGCCAGCAGTTTATCGTCCGGACCATCCTACGAGCAGTACTTC CASSLSSGPSYEQYF
TRBJ2-3 TRBV4-2 - TRBD1 TGTGCCAGCAGCCAAGAACAGGGGGCGCGGACAGATACGCAGTATTTT CASSQEQGARTDTQYF
TRBJ2-1 TRBV4-1 - - TGCGCCAGCAGCCTAGGCTCCTACAATGAGCAGTTCTTC CASSLGSYNEQFF
TRBJ1-2 TRBV19 few - TGTGCCAGTAGGTACTATGGCTACACCTTC CASRYYGYTF
TRBJ2-1 TRBV27 - - TGTGCCAGCAGACCCATGGGGGTATCGAGCAATGAGCAGTTCTTC CASRPMGVSSNEQFF
TRBJ1-1 TRBV5-4 - TRBD1 TGTGCCAGCAGGGCCACAGGGGGGGCTGAAGCTTTCTTT CASRATGGAEAFF
TRBJ2-5 TRBV11-3 - - TGTGCCAGCAGCTTAGTAATAGCGGCACAAGAGACCCAGTACTTC CASSLVIAAQETQYF
TRBJ2-4 TRBV9 - - TGTGCCAGCAGCGTGGGGGGTCTAGCCAAAAACATTCAGTACTTC CASSVGGLAKNIQYF
TRBJ2-7 TRBV4-3 - - TGCGCCAGCAGCGGGGGGACGGGGGTTACCTACGAGCAGTACTTC CASSGGTGVTYEQYF
TRBJ2-1 TRBV28 - - TGTGCCAGCAATGGCAGGGAACAGGTTACCTACAATGAGCAGTTCTTC CASNGREQVTYNEQFF
TRBJ1-1 TRBV11-2 - - TGTGCCAGCAGCTACCCAGGAGGAGGACCATATGGAGCTTTCTTT CASSYPGGGPYGAFF
TRBJ2-7 TRBV4-1 - - TGCGCCAGCAGCCAAGAGGAGCGGGCTTCCTACGAGCAGTACTTC CASSQEERASYEQYF
TRBJ2-7 TRBV13 - - TGTGCCAGCACCCTGGGGGGTGGAGGCTACGAGCAGTACTTC CASTLGGGGYEQYF
TRBJ2-1 TRBV9 - TRBD1 TGTGCCAGCAGCGTAGAAAGACAGGGGGCTCTTGAGCAGTTCTTC CASSVERQGALEQFF
TRBJ2-3 TRBV13 - - TGTGCCAGCAGCTTAGTGGGGAGCAACACAGATACGCAGTATTTT CASSLVGSNTDTQYF
TRBJ1-1 TRBV5-1 once - TGCGCCAGCAGGAACAGGGATGGCACTGAAGCTTTCTTT CASRNRDGTEAFF
TRBJ2-5 TRBV4-3 - TRBD2 TGCGCCAGCAGCCAAGACCTAGCGGGATCCCCCCAAGAGACCCAGTACTTC CASSQDLAGSPQETQYF
TRBJ2-3 TRBV29-1 - - TGCAGCGTTGAATGGCCCGACAGAGGGAGCCGAACAGATACGCAGTATTTT CSVEWPDRGSRTDTQYF
TRBJ2-1 TRBV19 - - TGTGCCAGTAGTAGGACGCCGGGGAATGAGCAGTTCTTC CASSRTPGNEQFF
TRBJ1-1 TRBV7-6 - - TGTGCCAGCAGCTCGGACGGCACTGAAGCTTTCTTT CASSSDGTEAFF
TRBJ1-6 TRBV27 - - TGTGCCAGCAGTTTATCGGTGAGCGTGAGGGATTATTCACCCCTCCACTTT CASSLSVSVRDYSPLHF
TRBJ2-5 TRBV9 - TRBD1 TGTGCCAGCAGCGAAGGGGGCGCTGAGACCCAGTACTTC CASSEGGAETQYF
TRBJ2-3 TRBV7-9 - TRBD2 TGTGCCAGCAGCTCCTTCCGGACTAGCGGGAGCACAGATACGCAGTATTTT CASSSFRTSGSTDTQYF
TRBJ1-2 TRBV10-3 - - TGTGCCATCAGTGACGGGGGTAACTATGGCTACACCTTC CAISDGGNYGYTF
TRBJ1-2 TRBV9 - - TGTGCCAGCAGCCCCTGGGGTTCCAACTATGGCTACACCTTC CASSPWGSNYGYTF
TRBJ1-1 TRBV4-2 - - TGTGCCAGCAGCCAAGACGGAGATCCTACTGAAGCTTTCTTT CASSQDGDPTEAFF
TRBJ2-5 TRBV5-4 - TRBD1 TGTGCCAGCAGCAAACCGGGACAGCAGTATGGGATTGAGTACTTC CASSKPGQQYGIEYF
TRBJ2-3 TRBV7-2 - - TGTGCCAGCAGCTGGCCTCCGGGGGGCACAGATACGCAGTATTTT CASSWPPGGTDTQYF
TRBJ2-7 TRBV10-3 - TRBD1 TGTGCCATCAGTGACCTTTTAGACAGGGGGTACGAGCAGTACTTC CAISDLLDRGYEQYF
TRBJ2-7 TRBV6-5 few TRBD1 TGTGCCAGCAGGGGGGGACAGGGGGCCTACGAGCAGTACTTC CASRGGQGAYEQYF
TRBJ2-2 TRBV2 - TRBD2 TGTGCCAGCAGTGAATGGCTAGCGGACACCGGGGAGCTGTTTTTT CASSEWLADTGELFF
TRBJ2-1 TRBV4-2 - - TGTGCCAGCAGCCAAGACCCTAGCGCCTTGTTCTACAATGAGCAGTTCTTC CASSQDPSALFYNEQFF
TRBJ2-1 TRBV5-1 - - TGCGCCAGCAGCTTGATGGGAAGAGGCGGTGAGCAGTTCTTC CASSLMGRGGEQFF
TRBJ1-6 TRBV10-3 few - TGTGCCATCAGTGGCACCGGAGGCAATTCACCCCTCCACTTT CAISGTGGNSPLHF
TRBJ1-1 TRBV6-6 - - TGTGCCAGCAGTTACTCCTGGAGCGGGACTGAAGCTTTCTTT CASSYSWSGTEAFF
TRBJ2-3 TRBV7-6 - - TGTGCCAGCAGCTTAGCGATGGGACGTAGCACAGATACGCAGTATTTT CASSLAMGRSTDTQYF
TRBJ2-7 TRBV7-9 - - TGTGCCAGCGAACCCGACAGCTCCTACGAGCAGTACTTC CASEPDSSYEQYF
TRBJ1-2 TRBV7-9 - TRBD1 TGTGCCAGCAGCTTAGAGGGACAGAGTCCCTATGGCTACACCTTC CASSLEGQSPYGYTF
TRBJ1-3 TRBV7-2 - - TGTGCCAGCAGCAAAGAGCGGTTAACCGGAAACACCATATATTTT CASSKERLTGNTIYF
TRBJ1-1 TRBV5-1 - TRBD1 TGCGCCAGCAGCTTGGACTTGAGGGGGCGCACTGAAGCTTTCTTT CASSLDLRGRTEAFF
TRBJ1-1 TRBV4-1 - - TGCGCCAGCAGCCAAGCTAAGGGATGGGACACTGAAGCTTTCTTT CASSQAKGWDTEAFF
TRBJ2-3 TRBV6-4 - TRBD1 TGTGCCAGCAGTCAAGGACAGGCAACAGATACGCAGTATTTT CASSQGQATDTQYF
TRBJ2-7 TRBV27 - TRBD2 TGTGCCAGCAGTTTAATATCGCGCGGGGAGGGGGAGCAGTACTTC CASSLISRGEGEQYF